This TCR beta chain was sequenced for a study of blood T cell repertoires in COVID-19. Study context: COVID-19 samples collected from the United States, Italy and Spain covered acute and convalescent phases.

Authors' analysis steps: Amplifying reference gene primers gave estimates of nucleated cell counts. Measured with immunoSEQ multiplex PCR; TCRdb has only the in-frame clones, and not every one. Clone size and V and J calls were adopted from that table, with D and trimming inferred from the DNA. The sample includes about 330,000 clones, 87% of them seen just once. Clinical histories supplied by participants themselves formed the basis of cohort assignment. Cohort 3 donors were reported recovered after two negative PCRs, clearance, or symptom resolution. This CDR3 is built from 15 residues. The germline V gene encodes CDR1 GTSNPN and CDR2 SVGIG (reference sequence). The V segment lost 5 bases and the J segment 7 bases; nucleotides outside the gene matches: 11.

The V call is TRBV30, the J call TRBJ1-5; TRBD1 matches at 10 bases. The sequence derives from a woman under 40 who had recovered from COVID-19. The sample consisted of PBMCs or T cells enriched from blood (not recorded which). For the CDR3, the DNA is TGTGCCTGGGACAAGGGACAGGGGTTGGGACAGCCCCAGCATTTT. Amino acid sequence: CAWDKGQGLGQPQHF.